A selection of T cell receptor beta chains follows, all from one sample in a study of cytomegalovirus exposure and HLA in healthy donors. Data came from immunoSEQ multiplex PCR; TCRdb stores just in-frame clones and leaves some out. The sample consists of 99,000 or so clones, around 80% of them appearing once. Sequencing was carried out using PBMCs. The source is a woman aged 40-49 years in good health and CMV-seronegative. The CDR3 runs from the conserved cysteine through the conserved F or W. Each record gives: J gene, clone size, V gene, D gene, CDR3 DNA, CDR3 protein. D genes are given only for firm matches. Rows may omit the clone size; those that give it use once, few, many or a size class.

J gene: TRBJ1-1; clone size: .; V gene: TRBV5-1; D gene: .; CDR3 DNA: TGCGCCAGCACCACCGGATGGGGGGACACTGAAGCTTTCTTT; CDR3 protein: CASTTGWGDTEAFF
J gene: TRBJ2-7; clone size: few; V gene: TRBV11-1; D gene: TRBD1; CDR3 DNA: TGTGCCAGCAGCAAGGACAGGCCCACTCCCTACGAGCAGTACTTC; CDR3 protein: CASSKDRPTPYEQYF
J gene: TRBJ2-7; clone size: .; V gene: TRBV15; D gene: .; CDR3 DNA: TGTGCCACCAGCGGACCCATACCGGCGGAGGGATTCGAGCAGTACTTC; CDR3 protein: CATSGPIPAEGFEQYF
J gene: TRBJ2-7; clone size: .; V gene: TRBV5-1; D gene: .; CDR3 DNA: TGCGCCAGCAGCTTGGGGACAGACCTACGAGAGCAGTGCTTC; CDR3 protein: CASSLGTDLREQCF
J gene: TRBJ1-2; clone size: .; V gene: TRBV10-3; D gene: TRBD1; CDR3 DNA: TGTGCCACTACCACCGGGACAGGGGATAACTATGGCTACACCTTC; CDR3 protein: CATTTGTGDNYGYTF
J gene: TRBJ2-1; clone size: once; V gene: TRBV18; D gene: .; CDR3 DNA: TGTGCCAGCTCACTGGAAAGGGGTAGGAATGAGCAGTTCTTC; CDR3 protein: CASSLERGRNEQFF
J gene: TRBJ2-7; clone size: .; V gene: TRBV5-4; D gene: .; CDR3 DNA: TGTGCCGGGCACTCAGAGGGAGGAACGGCCTACGAGCAGTACTTC; CDR3 protein: CAGHSEGGTAYEQYF
J gene: TRBJ1-1; clone size: .; V gene: TRBV6-1; D gene: .; CDR3 DNA: TGTGCCAGCAGTGAAGGAGGCGTCTATCACACTGAAGCTTTCTTT; CDR3 protein: CASSEGGVYHTEAFF
J gene: TRBJ2-2; clone size: .; V gene: TRBV9; D gene: .; CDR3 DNA: TGTGCCAGCAGCGCCTCGCTACACACCGGGGAGCTGTTTTTT; CDR3 protein: CASSASLHTGELFF
J gene: TRBJ2-3; clone size: .; V gene: TRBV9; D gene: .; CDR3 DNA: TGTGCCAGCAGCGTTCGGAGGAGCACAGATACGCAGTATTTT; CDR3 protein: CASSVRRSTDTQYF
J gene: TRBJ1-2; clone size: .; V gene: TRBV5-6; D gene: .; CDR3 DNA: TGTGCCAGCGCGGCCCGGAGGCTCTATGGCTACACCTTC; CDR3 protein: CASAARRLYGYTF
J gene: TRBJ2-1; clone size: .; V gene: TRBV7-2; D gene: TRBD1; CDR3 DNA: TGTGCCAGCAGCCAACCTGACAGGGCCCGGGATGAGCAGTTCTTC; CDR3 protein: CASSQPDRARDEQFF
J gene: TRBJ1-2; clone size: .; V gene: TRBV6-6; D gene: .; CDR3 DNA: TGTGCCAGCAGTCAGGGAAACTATGGCTACACCTTC; CDR3 protein: CASSQGNYGYTF
J gene: TRBJ1-5; clone size: few; V gene: TRBV28; D gene: .; CDR3 DNA: TGTGCCAGCAGTTTATGGGATTTTTCAATTGCGGCAGGGTATCAGCCCCAGCATTTT; CDR3 protein: CASSLWDFSIAAGYQPQHF
J gene: TRBJ2-1; clone size: .; V gene: TRBV7-9; D gene: .; CDR3 DNA: TGTGCCAGCAGCTTGTCGGGAAACAATGAGCAGTTCTTC; CDR3 protein: CASSLSGNNEQFF
J gene: TRBJ2-7; clone size: .; V gene: TRBV6-1; D gene: .; CDR3 DNA: TGTGCCAGCCCCCCGGGACTTTCCTACGAGCAGTACTTC; CDR3 protein: CASPPGLSYEQYF
J gene: TRBJ2-7; clone size: .; V gene: TRBV15; D gene: .; CDR3 DNA: TGTGCCACCAGCAGAGTGGGGCACAGTCAGGCGAACGAGCAGTACTTC; CDR3 protein: CATSRVGHSQANEQYF
J gene: TRBJ1-1; clone size: .; V gene: TRBV4-3; D gene: TRBD1; CDR3 DNA: TGCGCCAGCAGCCACCGACAGGGTTGGACTGAAGCTTTCTTT; CDR3 protein: CASSHRQGWTEAFF
J gene: TRBJ2-7; clone size: .; V gene: TRBV19; D gene: TRBD2; CDR3 DNA: TGTGCCAGTAGTATAAGTCCGGCGGGAGAACCGTCCTACGAGCAGTACTTC; CDR3 protein: CASSISPAGEPSYEQYF
J gene: TRBJ2-5; clone size: .; V gene: TRBV27; D gene: .; CDR3 DNA: TGTGCCAGCAGTTCCCGCGGAGAGACCCAGTACTTC; CDR3 protein: CASSSRGETQYF
J gene: TRBJ2-3; clone size: few; V gene: TRBV4-3; D gene: .; CDR3 DNA: TGCGCCAGCAGCCCGAGGGAGGGCACAGATACGCAGTATTTT; CDR3 protein: CASSPREGTDTQYF
J gene: TRBJ2-1; clone size: .; V gene: TRBV28; D gene: .; CDR3 DNA: TGTGCCAGCAGCACACAAGATTACAATGAGCAGTTCTTC; CDR3 protein: CASSTQDYNEQFF
J gene: TRBJ1-2; clone size: .; V gene: TRBV28; D gene: .; CDR3 DNA: TGTGCCAGCAGCCCAGGGGTTTCCTATGGCTACACCTTC; CDR3 protein: CASSPGVSYGYTF
J gene: TRBJ2-1; clone size: .; V gene: TRBV21-1; D gene: .; CDR3 DNA: TGTGCCAGCAGCGCCCGACTAGCGGGAGGCCCCGGGTACAATGAGCAGTTCTTC; CDR3 protein: CASSARLAGGPGYNEQFF
J gene: TRBJ2-7; clone size: .; V gene: TRBV5-1; D gene: .; CDR3 DNA: TGCGCCAGCAGCTCTGGATCGTCGGGAGCCTCCTACGAGCAGTACTTC; CDR3 protein: CASSSGSSGASYEQYF
J gene: TRBJ2-1; clone size: .; V gene: TRBV9; D gene: TRBD2; CDR3 DNA: TGTGCCAGCAGCTCCCCCCGGGGCGGGAGGGCAGGTAATGAGCAGTTCTTC; CDR3 protein: CASSSPRGGRAGNEQFF
J gene: TRBJ1-2; clone size: .; V gene: TRBV29-1; D gene: .; CDR3 DNA: TGCAGCGTTGCCAGGGGTTCTCCCGATGGCTACACCTTC; CDR3 protein: CSVARGSPDGYTF
J gene: TRBJ2-3; clone size: once; V gene: TRBV19; D gene: TRBD2; CDR3 DNA: TGTGCCAGTAGTATCAGCGGACTAGCGGGAGGCGGCAGCACAGATACGCAGTATTTT; CDR3 protein: CASSISGLAGGGSTDTQYF
J gene: TRBJ2-1; clone size: .; V gene: TRBV19; D gene: TRBD2; CDR3 DNA: TGTGCCAGTAGTTTAGGGCTAGCGGGAGGCGCGTTTATTAGTGAGCAGTTCTTC; CDR3 protein: CASSLGLAGGAFISEQFF
J gene: TRBJ2-7; clone size: .; V gene: TRBV25-1; D gene: TRBD1; CDR3 DNA: TGTGCCAGCAGTGTACACGACAGGGGGCTTTCCTACGAGCAGTACTTC; CDR3 protein: CASSVHDRGLSYEQYF
J gene: TRBJ2-1; clone size: few; V gene: TRBV27; D gene: TRBD2; CDR3 DNA: TGTGCCAGCAGTCTTACTAGCGAGATATACAATGAGCAGTTCTTC; CDR3 protein: CASSLTSEIYNEQFF
J gene: TRBJ2-3; clone size: .; V gene: TRBV7-2; D gene: TRBD1; CDR3 DNA: TGTGCCAGCACGGATTCGGGGACAGTTAGAAGGGATACGCAGTATTTT; CDR3 protein: CASTDSGTVRRDTQYF
J gene: TRBJ1-3; clone size: .; V gene: TRBV7-2; D gene: TRBD1; CDR3 DNA: TGTGCCAGCAGCTATGGACAGGGCCAAGGAAACACCATATATTTT; CDR3 protein: CASSYGQGQGNTIYF
J gene: TRBJ2-1; clone size: .; V gene: TRBV6-5; D gene: TRBD2; CDR3 DNA: TGTGCCAGCCGGGACTACTCCTACAATGAGCAGTTCTTC; CDR3 protein: CASRDYSYNEQFF
J gene: TRBJ1-2; clone size: .; V gene: TRBV7-9; D gene: .; CDR3 DNA: TGTGCCAGCAGCTATTCAGGGGAGGGCTACACCTTC; CDR3 protein: CASSYSGEGYTF
J gene: TRBJ2-7; clone size: .; V gene: TRBV29-1; D gene: TRBD2; CDR3 DNA: TGCAGCGTAGCCAGCGGGAAGGGCTACGAGCAGTACTTC; CDR3 protein: CSVASGKGYEQYF
J gene: TRBJ2-4; clone size: few; V gene: TRBV11-2; D gene: .; CDR3 DNA: TGTGCCAGCAGCCCGGGACTGCCGAACATTCAGTACTTC; CDR3 protein: CASSPGLPNIQYF
J gene: TRBJ2-3; clone size: .; V gene: TRBV6-4; D gene: .; CDR3 DNA: TGTGCCAGCAGTGACAGAGGGGGTGAAGCGGGACCCACAGATACGCAGTATTTT; CDR3 protein: CASSDRGGEAGPTDTQYF
J gene: TRBJ2-7; clone size: few; V gene: TRBV7-2; D gene: TRBD2; CDR3 DNA: TGTGCCAGCAGCCCGTCTAGCGGGAGAAGCGAGCAGTACTTC; CDR3 protein: CASSPSSGRSEQYF
J gene: TRBJ1-1; clone size: .; V gene: TRBV4-2; D gene: TRBD1; CDR3 DNA: TGTGCCAGCAGCCAAGTAGAAGTGACAGGGGGACTAGAAGCTTTCTTT; CDR3 protein: CASSQVEVTGGLEAFF
J gene: TRBJ2-3; clone size: .; V gene: TRBV18; D gene: .; CDR3 DNA: TGTGCCAGCTCACCAACCAGGGGAGGCACAGATACGCAGTATTTT; CDR3 protein: CASSPTRGGTDTQYF
J gene: TRBJ2-5; clone size: once; V gene: TRBV5-6; D gene: .; CDR3 DNA: TGTGCCAGCAGCTTGCCAGGACAGGAGACCCAGTACTTC; CDR3 protein: CASSLPGQETQYF
J gene: TRBJ1-1; clone size: few; V gene: TRBV28; D gene: .; CDR3 DNA: TGTGCCAGCAGTTTTAGCACTGAAGCTTTCTTT; CDR3 protein: CASSFSTEAFF
J gene: TRBJ1-1; clone size: .; V gene: TRBV7-8; D gene: .; CDR3 DNA: TGTGCCAGCAGCTGGGGGGGCACCGCGAACACTGAAGCTTTCTTT; CDR3 protein: CASSWGGTANTEAFF
J gene: TRBJ1-4; clone size: .; V gene: TRBV28; D gene: TRBD1; CDR3 DNA: TGTGCCAGCAGCTTAGACAGGGTGGATGAAAAACTGTTTTTT; CDR3 protein: CASSLDRVDEKLFF
J gene: TRBJ2-7; clone size: .; V gene: TRBV29-1; D gene: TRBD1; CDR3 DNA: TGCAGAGCTAAGGGGACAGGGGTCTCCTACGAGCAGTACTTC; CDR3 protein: CRAKGTGVSYEQYF
J gene: TRBJ1-1; clone size: .; V gene: TRBV20-1; D gene: .; CDR3 DNA: TGCAGTGCTAGCAGGGGTGAAGCTTTCTTT; CDR3 protein: CSASRGEAFF
J gene: TRBJ2-5; clone size: once; V gene: TRBV7-9; D gene: .; CDR3 DNA: TGTGCCACCCGCCGCGCCTTCAACTGGCAAGAGACCCAGTACTTC; CDR3 protein: CATRRAFNWQETQYF
J gene: TRBJ1-4; clone size: once; V gene: TRBV7-2; D gene: TRBD1; CDR3 DNA: TGTGCCAGCAGCTCCAGACCGGGACAGCCCCGAGAAAAACTGTTTTTT; CDR3 protein: CASSSRPGQPREKLFF
J gene: TRBJ2-1; clone size: .; V gene: TRBV5-1; D gene: .; CDR3 DNA: TGCGCCAGCAGCTTGGGACAGGAGGATGAGCAGTTCTTC; CDR3 protein: CASSLGQEDEQFF
J gene: TRBJ2-7; clone size: once; V gene: TRBV5-1; D gene: .; CDR3 DNA: TGCGCCAGCAGCTTGGATGGCCCAGATTCCTACGAGCAGTACTTC; CDR3 protein: CASSLDGPDSYEQYF
J gene: TRBJ2-2; clone size: .; V gene: TRBV19; D gene: .; CDR3 DNA: TGTGCCAGTAGTCTGCTTGGACTCACCGGGGAGCTGTTTTTT; CDR3 protein: CASSLLGLTGELFF
J gene: TRBJ1-1; clone size: .; V gene: TRBV4-3; D gene: TRBD1; CDR3 DNA: TGCGCCAGCAGCCAAGAATTGGCAGGGGGAGATACTGAAGCTTTCTTT; CDR3 protein: CASSQELAGGDTEAFF
J gene: TRBJ2-1; clone size: .; V gene: TRBV5-1; D gene: .; CDR3 DNA: TGCGCCAGCAGCGGAGGGCGGACTACAGGCAATGAGCAGTTCTTC; CDR3 protein: CASSGGRTTGNEQFF
J gene: TRBJ2-5; clone size: .; V gene: TRBV5-1; D gene: TRBD1; CDR3 DNA: TGCGCCAGCATGACAGGGACCGGCGAGACCCAGTACTTC; CDR3 protein: CASMTGTGETQYF